The next 2 T cell receptor beta chains were all read from a single sample in a study of CD8 T cells in Susac syndrome. RNA, at roughly 0.5 to 1 ug, was reverse transcribed with random hexamers. Each CDR3 protein is one row after TCRdb ran MiXCR on the immunoSEQ multiplex PCR reads. Of some 200,000 distinct CDR3 sequences listed, about 96% were seen once; the top ten hold around 0.085%. What was sequenced was CD4+ T cells from PBMCs. Receptors were obtained from a human donor with multiple sclerosis.

The chain joins TRBV7-9 to TRBJ2-1, with TRBD2 matching over 12 bases. CDR3 length: 15 residues. J lost 10 bases, V lost 1 base, and 5 bases had no gene match. Germline values: CDR1 SEHNR, CDR2 FQNEAQ (reference sequence). The CDR3 loop is CASSLGTSGMREQFF. The CDR3 region has the DNA TGTGCCAGCAGCTTAGGGACTAGCGGGATGCGCGAGCAGTTCTTC.

This clonotype was recorded once. The chain recombines TRBV18 with TRBJ2-6; D remains ambiguous. Trimming pared 3 bases from V and 0 bases from J, leaving 6 bases between. The length of the CDR3 is 15 residues. Looked up from germline, CDR1 is KGHSH and CDR2 is LQKENI. The CDR3 here is CASSPTHSGANVLTF. The CDR3 nucleotides read TGTGCCAGCTCACCCACTCACTCTGGGGCCAACGTCCTGACTTTC.